This T cell receptor (beta chain) was captured by sequencing in a study of cytomegalovirus exposure and HLA in healthy donors. About the study: Within the Caucasian-associated ancestry cluster were roughly 81% of the approximately 390 genotyped donors.

PCR involved 60 Vbeta and 13 Jbeta primers. Sequencing used immunoSEQ multiplex PCR; TCRdb keeps in-frame clones, though not all of them. The sample yields tens of thousands of clones, about 73% seen once. The clonotype was recovered from a woman in her fifties or sixties in good health and CMV-seropositive. Sequenced input: PBMCs.

CDR3 sequence: CAISGSNLNTEAFF. DNA of the CDR3: TGTGCCATCAGTGGATCCAACTTGAACACTGAAGCTTTCTTT. V usage is TRBV10-3 and J usage is TRBJ1-1; D is unclear. This CDR3 region has 14 residues. Germline lookup yields CDR1 ENHRY and CDR2 SYGVKD. Trimming took off 4 bases at V and 0 bases at J, with 9 bases between the two ends.